The 24 T cell receptor beta chains below all came from one sample that was sequenced in a study of regulatory T cells in long-lasting Graves disease. Assembly of TCR beta libraries relied on iRepertoire HTBI primers together with Arm-PCR of CDR3 regions. TCRdb reprocessed the multiplex PCR reads via MiXCR and lists one record per CDR3 protein. The sample comprises approximately 300,000 distinct CDR3 sequences, 15% to 20% of which are singletons, and about two fifths rests with the top ten. The time point here: newly diagnosed GD, antithyroid drugs for less than 3 months. PBMCs provided the RNA from which the TCR library was made. Sequencing was performed on peripheral blood mononuclear cells (PBMCs), taken at new diagnosis, from a patient treated with antithyroid drugs. These receptors came from a female donor with Graves disease.

This clonotype was recorded at least ten times. CDR3 in amino acids: CASSEGVAVETQYF. CDR3 DNA sequence: TGTGCCAGCAGTGAAGGGGTAGCAGTAGAGACCCAGTACTTC. The V call is TRBV2, the J call TRBJ2-5; D unresolved. The length of the CDR3 is 14 residues. With 1 base removed from V and 4 bases from J, the gap between germline ends came to 10 bases. Germline V gene sequence: CDR1 SNHLY, CDR2 FYNNEI.

The genes are TRBV29-1 and TRBJ1-4, with 7 nucleotides matching TRBD1. V shed 3 bases, J shed 0 bases, and the junction held 7 bases outside the gene matches. CDR1 and CDR2 from the germline V gene are SQVTM and ANQGSEA. The CDR3 sequence is 16 residues long. DNA for the CDR3: TGCAGCGTTGACCGCCGAGGACAGGCAACTAATGAAAAACTGTTTTTT. Encoded protein: CSVDRRGQATNEKLFF. Drawing the rest from reference TRBV29-1 and TRBJ1-4, the complete variable domain is SAVISQKPSRDICQRGTSLTIQCQVDSQVTMMFWYRQQPGQSLTLIATANQGSEATYESGFVIDKFPISRPNLTFSTLTVSNMSPEDSSIYLCSVDRRGQATNEKLFFGSGTQLSVL.

This clonotype was picked up many times. The chain links TRBV28 to TRBJ2-7; D uncertain. The CDR3 consists of 15 residues. CDR1 is MDHEN and CDR2 is SYDVKM in the germline V gene. The V end was cut by 4 bases, the J end by 2 bases, with 15 bases between. The CDR3 loop reads CASSSPRTAPYEQYF. CDR3 nucleotides: TGTGCCAGCAGTTCCCCCAGAACAGCTCCCTACGAGCAGTACTTC. Full variable domain (remainder filled in from reference TRBV28 and TRBJ2-7): DVKVTQSSRYLVKRTGEKVFLECVQDMDHENMFWYRQDPGLGLRLIYFSYDVKMKEKGDIPEGYSVSREKKERFSLILESASTNQTSMYLCASSSPRTAPYEQYFGPGTRLTVT.

In this sample, this clonotype turned up a few times. This CDR3 reads CSVKPGGHNQPQHF. In nucleotides, the CDR3 is TGCAGCGTCAAGCCGGGGGGCCACAATCAGCCCCAGCATTTT. This sequence joins TRBV29-1 and TRBJ1-5; a weak D match, TRBD1 (6 bases). V dropped 6 bases and J dropped 3 bases, with 15 bases sitting between them. The germline gives CDR1 SQVTM, CDR2 ANQGSEA. The CDR3 is made up of 14 amino acids.

The V call is TRBV6-1, the J call TRBJ2-3; D remains unclear. CDR1 and CDR2 from the germline V gene are MNHNS and SASEGT. Trimming removed 7 bases at V and 6 bases at J, with 11 bases between. The CDR3 loop spans 12 amino acids. The DNA of the CDR3 is TGTGCCAGCAAGGATCCCTGGGATACGCAGTATTTT. It codes for CASKDPWDTQYF.

As concerns this clonotype: A far larger clone is off by one base, so a read error is likely. The rearrangement uses TRBV2 and TRBJ2-1, with TRBD1 matching 9 bases. The CDR3 length is 13 residues. Per germline, CDR1 SNHLY and CDR2 FYNNEI. Trimming at V came to 8 bases and at J to 10 bases, leaving 9 bases not matched to a gene. CDR3 protein: CASLGQGAYEQFF. CDR3 bases: TGTGCCAGCCTGGGACAGGGAGCCTACGAGCAGTTCTTC.

About this clonotype: At one boundary the junction diverges from the germline segment, which might be a read error. The chain recombines TRBV18 with TRBJ1-6, with D hard to call. CDR1 is KGHSH, CDR2 LQKENI, per germline. The CDR3 totals 13 residues. The DNA for the CDR3 is TGTGTCAGCTCACCACTTTTGGAGTCACCCCTCCACTTT. Its protein is CVSSPLLESPLHF. Full variable domain (missing parts from reference TRBV18 and TRBJ1-6): NAGVMQNPRHLVRRRGQEARLRCSPMKGHSHVYWYRQLPEEGLKFMVYLQKENIIDESGMPKERFSAEFPKEGPSILRIQQVVRGDSAAYFCVSSPLLESPLHFGNGTRLTVT.

This clonotype was recorded at least ten times. V usage is TRBV20-1 and J usage is TRBJ1-1; D call uncertain. V lost 1 base and J 4 bases, leaving 7 bases between the germline ends. The CDR3 is 12 residues long. Germline V gene data show CDR1 as DFQATT and CDR2 as SNEGSKA (reference sequence). DNA for the CDR3: TGCAGTGCTAGAGCTGGAGGCACTGAAGCTTTCTTT. This gives the protein CSARAGGTEAFF.

The rearrangement links TRBV30 to TRBJ2-4; TRBD1 aligns across 7 bases. This CDR3 comprises 15 residues. Trimming took 2 bases from V and 6 from J; bases not matched to a gene: 10. The germline CDR1 and CDR2 sequences are GTSNPN and SVGIG (reference sequence). The CDR3 spells CAWSPWDSLGNIQYF. In DNA form, the CDR3 reads TGTGCCTGGAGTCCCTGGGACAGCTTAGGAAACATTCAGTACTTC.

This clonotype was counted at least ten times. The CDR3 here is CASRQEYPNYGYTF. CDR3 bases: TGTGCCAGCAGGCAGGAGTACCCTAACTATGGCTACACCTTC. The chain carries TRBV25-1 and TRBJ1-2, with D uncertain. CDR1 is MGHDK, CDR2 SYGVNS, per germline. The CDR3 is made up of 14 amino acids. V shed 6 bases and J shed 0 bases, with 11 bases lying between them.

In its sample, this clonotype was seen many times. The chain is built from TRBV6-1 and TRBJ2-5; D is perhaps TRBD1 (6 bases). This CDR3 region has 14 residues. V dropped 6 bases and J dropped 2 bases, with 13 bases sitting between them. The V gene's germline CDR1 is MNHNS and CDR2 SASEGT. CDR3 in DNA: TGTGCCAGCAGGGACAGTTGGGGGCAAGAGACCCAGTACTTC. It codes for CASRDSWGQETQYF.

There are many counts of this clonotype. The chain uses TRBV2 and TRBJ2-3; D is possibly TRBD2 (6 bases). V was shortened by 7 bases and J by 0 bases, with 14 bases between the two germline ends. The germline CDR1 and CDR2 sequences are SNHLY and FYNNEI. The CDR3 has 15 residues. This CDR3 reads CASTALAASTDTQYF. The CDR3 bases are TGTGCCAGCACTGCTTTAGCGGCTAGCACAGATACGCAGTATTTT.

At least ten counts were recorded for this clonotype. The V gene is TRBV11-3, the J gene TRBJ2-3; tentatively, D is TRBD2 (5 bases). The CDR3 length is 17 residues. Germline CDR1 reads SGHNT; CDR2 reads YENEEA. V lost 4 bases and J lost 2, with 19 bases in between. CDR3 in DNA: TGTGCCAGCAGCTCGTTCGGGGAGCCACGAATCACAGATACGCAGTATTTT. Amino acids: CASSSFGEPRITDTQYF.

The table lists this clonotype with a count of one. The CDR3 DNA follows: TGTGCCAGCAGCTTAGTGGCGGCAAACAATGAGCAGTTCTTC. Its protein product is CASSLVAANNEQFF. The genes are TRBV7-2 and TRBJ2-1; D gene unclear. Germline CDR1 SGHTA, CDR2 FQGNSA. CDR3 length: 14 amino acids. Trimming shortened V by 1 base and J by 5 bases, and 9 bases separated the two germline ends.

This clonotype has just a few counts. This rearrangement joins TRBV20-1 to TRBJ2-1; D is ambiguous. In germline, CDR1 is DFQATT, CDR2 SNEGSKA (reference sequence). Between the trimmed V and J ends, which lost 3 bases and 0 bases, there was a span of 12 bases. The CDR3 length is 15 residues. The CDR3 loop reads CSASHGSSSYNEQFF. CDR3 in DNA: TGCAGTGCTAGTCATGGGTCCTCCTCCTACAATGAGCAGTTCTTC.

This clonotype was detected many times. The chain uses TRBV11-1 and TRBJ2-1; tentatively, D is TRBD2 (5 bases). Germline loops: CDR1 SGHAT, CDR2 FQDESV (reference sequence). The length of the CDR3 is 14 residues. With 5 bases removed from V and 12 bases from J, the gap between germline ends came to 20 bases. DNA for the CDR3: TGTGCCAGCAGCGGCCCGGGTCAGGTGAGGGTGCAGTTCTTC. This codes for CASSGPGQVRVQFF.

This clonotype was counted a few times. The V call is TRBV18, the J call TRBJ2-7; 12 nucleotides line up with TRBD2. This CDR3 is 18 amino acids long. Germline V gives CDR1 KGHSH, CDR2 LQKENI. V trimming: 3 bases; J trimming: 3 bases; junction bases outside the gene matches: 12. CDR3 nucleotide sequence: TGTGCCAGCTCACCCCAGATTCGACTAGCGGGAGTGAACTACGAGCAGTACTTC. This translates into CASSPQIRLAGVNYEQYF. The full variable domain, rest sourced from reference TRBV18 and TRBJ2-7, is NAGVMQNPRHLVRRRGQEARLRCSPMKGHSHVYWYRQLPEEGLKFMVYLQKENIIDESGMPKERFSAEFPKEGPSILRIQQVVRGDSAAYFCASSPQIRLAGVNYEQYFGPGTRLTVT.

The rearrangement uses TRBV2 and TRBJ1-1; 12 bases align to TRBD1. In germline, CDR1 is SNHLY, CDR2 FYNNEI. V was clipped by 10 bases and J by 6 bases; unmatched bases: 12. This CDR3 is 15 amino acids long. The CDR3: CATKNSGTGGSEAFF. The DNA for the CDR3 is TGTGCCACCAAGAACTCCGGGACAGGGGGCTCTGAAGCTTTCTTT.

Regarding this clonotype: A much larger clone differs from this one at a single base, so this may be a read error. The genes are TRBV19 and TRBJ2-7; 8 bases are a match to TRBD1. The CDR3 consists of 16 residues. The germline CDR1 and CDR2 sequences are LNHDA and SQIVND (reference sequence). CDR3 nucleotides: TGTACCATCATACCCTCAGGGGGCGCACGTCGGTACGAGCAGTACTTC. Its translation is CTIIPSGGARRYEQYF. Filled out from reference TRBV19 and TRBJ2-7, the complete variable domain reads DGGITQSPKYLFRKEGQNVTLSCEQNLNHDAMYWYRQDPGQGLRLIYYSQIVNDFQKGDIAEGYSVSREKKESFPLTVTSAQKNPTAFYLCTIIPSGGARRYEQYFGPGTRLTVT.

V gene TRBV20-1 combines with J gene TRBJ2-5, with D maybe TRBD1 (6 bases). Germline values: CDR1 DFQATT, CDR2 SNEGSKA (reference sequence). The CDR3 runs to 13 residues. With 6 bases removed from V and 3 bases from J, the gap between germline ends came to 14 bases. The CDR3 DNA reads TGCAGTGCCTCCTATACAGGGAAAGAGACCCAGTACTTC. The encoded protein is CSASYTGKETQYF.

This clonotype turned up a few times. The rearrangement uses TRBV7-8 and TRBJ2-7; D is undetermined. The V gene's germline CDR1 is SGHVS and CDR2 FQNEAQ. This CDR3 is built from 16 residues. Trimming pared 0 bases from V and 0 bases from J, leaving 12 bases between. The DNA of the CDR3 is TGTGCCAGCAGCTTAGCGAGCTCCAGGAGCTCCTACGAGCAGTACTTC. Translation: CASSLASSRSSYEQYF.

The chain's CDR3 is CSVPLGPHGYTF. In DNA, the CDR3 is TGCAGCGTGCCATTAGGCCCCCATGGCTACACCTTC. The rearrangement uses TRBV29-1 and TRBJ1-2; D ambiguous. The CDR3 covers 12 residues. Trimming took 6 bases from V and 6 from J, leaving 14 bases between them. Germline CDR1 and CDR2: SQVTM and ANQGSEA.

This clonotype showed up many times. The chain couples TRBV20-1 to TRBJ2-5; D perhaps matches TRBD1 (6 bases). Looked up from germline, CDR1 is DFQATT and CDR2 is SNEGSKA (reference sequence). CDR3 length equals 12 residues. Trimming removed 0 bases at V and 5 bases at J, with 7 bases between. The CDR3 nucleotides read TGCAGTGCTAGAGATCAGGGGGAGACCCAGTACTTC. Amino acids: CSARDQGETQYF.

This clonotype was seen at least ten times. CDR3 DNA sequence: TGTGCCAGTAGTATTACCGGCGCACGAGGGGATCAGCCCCAGCATTTT. Its translation: CASSITGARGDQPQHF. The chain joins TRBV19 to TRBJ1-5; a weak D match, TRBD1 (5 bases). The CDR3 loop spans 16 amino acids. V was pared by 3 bases and J by 5 bases, with 17 bases between. Germline lookup yields CDR1 LNHDA and CDR2 SQIVND (reference sequence).